Listed below are T cell receptor beta chains from one sample, sequenced in a study of T-cell memory formation after mild COVID-19. TCRdb re-analysed the 5' RACE reads in MiXCR, keeping a single row per CDR3 protein. The sample carries about 150,000 distinct CDR3 sequences, about a third recorded once. The sample consisted of PBMCs or a T cell subset sorted from them (not recorded which). The receptors were gathered from an adult woman who had mild COVID-19 (a few samples of this study predate the infection). Cell type and time point are not known. The CDR3 runs from the conserved cysteine through the conserved F or W. The D gene is left open where the match is weak. Rows may omit the clone size; those that give it use once, few, many or a size class.

>.|TRBV24-1|TRBJ2-1|few
CATKGPYNEQFF
TGTGCCACCAAGGGACCGTACAATGAGCAGTTCTTC
>.|TRBV6-4|TRBJ1-2|.
CASSEGSGYGYTF
TGTGCCAGCAGTGAGGGTTCCGGTTATGGCTACACCTTC
>.|TRBV3-1|TRBJ1-6|few
CASSPRLDNSPLHF
TGTGCCAGCAGCCCACGGTTGGATAATTCACCCCTCCACTTT
>.|TRBV28|TRBJ2-1|.
CASSPLGGPHIGNEQFF
TGTGCCAGCAGTCCCCTAGGGGGTCCCCACATCGGCAATGAGCAGTTCTTC
>TRBD1|TRBV5-1|TRBJ2-1|many
CASSLPDRVNEQFF
TGCGCCAGCAGCCTCCCGGACAGGGTCAATGAGCAGTTCTTC
>TRBD2|TRBV7-9|TRBJ2-3|many
CASSLGTSGSYTDTQYF
TGTGCCAGCAGCTTAGGGACTAGCGGGAGCTACACAGATACGCAGTATTTT
>TRBD1|TRBV12-3/TRBV12-4|TRBJ1-2|.
CASSSAGGNYGYTF
TGTGCCAGCAGTTCTGCAGGGGGCAACTATGGCTACACCTTC
>.|TRBV5-1|TRBJ2-2|.
CASSLAAKTNTGELFF
TGCGCCAGCAGCTTGGCCGCCAAAACGAACACCGGGGAGCTGTTTTTT
>.|TRBV27|TRBJ2-7|few
CASSFIESYEQYF
TGTGCCAGCAGTTTTATCGAGTCCTACGAGCAGTACTTC
>.|TRBV6-1|TRBJ2-3|once
CASSEDGVGTDTQYF
TGTGCCAGCAGTGAGGACGGGGTCGGCACAGATACGCAGTATTTT
>TRBD1|TRBV13|TRBJ2-5|few
CASSAGGRETQYF
TGTGCCAGCAGCGCAGGGGGCCGGGAGACCCAGTACTTC
>.|TRBV7-7|TRBJ2-3|.
CGTKRGVAADTQYF
TGTGGTACAAAGAGGGGGGTTGCCGCAGATACGCAGTATTTT
>TRBD2|TRBV5-6|TRBJ2-7|.
CASSLGAVPSGQYF
TGTGCCAGCAGCTTGGGTGCAGTCCCTAGCGGGCAGTACTTC
>.|TRBV24-1|TRBJ1-2|.
CATSPGPGNYGYTF
TGTGCCACCAGTCCTGGACCGGGAAACTATGGCTACACCTTC
>.|TRBV3-1|TRBJ1-1|.
CASSPSRVNTEAFF
TGTGCCAGCAGCCCCTCCCGGGTGAACACTGAAGCTTTCTTT
>.|TRBV19|TRBJ2-5|few
CASSDPVETQYF
TGTGCCAGTAGTGACCCTGTGGAGACCCAGTACTTC
>TRBD2|TRBV5-1|TRBJ2-3|few
CASSLAIGGYTDTQYF
TGCGCCAGCAGCTTGGCCATCGGGGGGTACACAGATACGCAGTATTTT
>.|TRBV18|TRBJ1-1|few
CASSPPGDTEAFF
TGTGCCAGCTCACCACCGGGGGACACTGAAGCTTTCTTT
>.|TRBV5-1|TRBJ2-5|once
CASSLPPGRNQETQYF
TGCGCCAGCAGCCTCCCCCCAGGACGTAACCAAGAGACCCAGTACTTC
>.|TRBV4-2|TRBJ1-2|.
CASSQEVRQAGSNGYTF
TGTGCCAGCAGCCAAGAAGTAAGACAGGCCGGATCTAATGGCTACACCTTC
>.|TRBV7-3|TRBJ2-1|.
CASSLRASSRDEQFF
TGTGCCAGCAGCTTAAGGGCTAGTTCGAGAGATGAGCAGTTCTTC
>.|TRBV5-6|TRBJ2-3|once
CASSRQHTDTQYF
TGTGCCAGCAGCAGACAGCACACAGATACGCAGTATTTT
>.|TRBV3-1|TRBJ1-5|.
CASSQGQSNQPQHF
TGTGCCAGCAGCCAAGGACAAAGCAATCAGCCCCAGCATTTT
>.|TRBV7-3|TRBJ2-6|.
CASSLNPHSLSGANVLTF
TGTGCCAGCAGCTTAAACCCACACTCCCTCTCTGGGGCCAACGTCCTGACTTTC
>.|TRBV10-3|TRBJ2-3|.
CAISEPRSAQREDTDTQYF
TGTGCCATCAGTGAACCCCGTTCGGCCCAGAGGGAGGACACAGATACGCAGTATTTT
>TRBD1|TRBV20-1|TRBJ1-6|few
CSARDPGSGQGAESPLHF
TGCAGTGCTAGAGATCCAGGCTCAGGACAGGGGGCGGAATCACCCCTCCACTTT
>TRBD1|TRBV24-1|TRBJ2-7|few
CATSDSTGEQYF
TGTGCCACCAGTGATTCGACAGGGGAGCAGTACTTC
>TRBD1|TRBV12-3/TRBV12-4|TRBJ2-4|.
CASSILGQGANIQYF
TGTGCCAGCAGTATACTGGGACAGGGGGCGAACATTCAGTACTTC
>.|TRBV12-3/TRBV12-4|TRBJ1-5|.
CASSFLGQPQHF
TGTGCCAGCAGTTTCCTGGGTCAGCCCCAGCATTTT
>.|TRBV24-1|TRBJ2-2|many
CATSDFPGELFF
TGTGCCACCAGTGACTTCCCCGGGGAGCTGTTTTTT
>.|TRBV20-1|TRBJ1-1|.
CSARDGSPNTEAFF
TGCAGTGCTAGAGACGGATCTCCGAACACTGAAGCTTTCTTT
>.|TRBV5-1|TRBJ2-2|.
CASSFIRPNTGELFF
TGCGCCAGCAGCTTCATTCGCCCGAACACCGGGGAGCTGTTTTTT
>TRBD1|TRBV6-6|TRBJ2-2|few
CASSSRPGQGASNTGELFF
TGTGCCAGCAGTTCTAGGCCGGGACAGGGGGCTTCGAACACCGGGGAGCTGTTTTTT
>.|TRBV18|TRBJ1-2|few
CASSPQGAYGYTF
TGTGCCAGCTCACCACAGGGTGCCTATGGCTACACCTTC
>TRBD1|TRBV9|TRBJ2-1|.
CASSMDRGNEQFF
TGTGCCAGCAGCATGGACAGGGGCAATGAGCAGTTCTTC
>.|TRBV7-2|TRBJ2-7|.
CASSLEGGGTSYEQYF
TGTGCCAGCAGCTTAGAGGGCGGCGGGACCTCCTACGAGCAGTACTTC
>TRBD2|TRBV7-9|TRBJ2-5|.
CASTYSGEGTQYF
TGTGCCAGTACCTATAGCGGGGAAGGGACCCAGTACTTC
>.|TRBV9|TRBJ1-3|.
CASSVGGGNTIYF
TGTGCCAGCAGCGTCGGCGGAGGAAACACCATATATTTT
>TRBD1|TRBV24-1|TRBJ2-3|.
CATSATLGQGVRDTQYF
TGTGCCACCAGCGCCACGCTAGGACAGGGGGTTAGAGATACGCAGTATTTT
>.|TRBV12-3/TRBV12-4|TRBJ2-7|.
CASSLPPGEQYF
TGTGCCAGCAGTTTACCCCCCGGCGAGCAGTACTTC
>.|TRBV5-6|TRBJ2-5|few
CASSLTGVEGETQYF
TGTGCCAGCAGCTTAACGGGTGTCGAGGGCGAGACCCAGTACTTC
>.|TRBV4-3|TRBJ2-2|once
CASSQDGLTGVYTGELFF
TGCGCCAGCAGCCAAGATGGGTTAACGGGAGTATACACCGGGGAGCTGTTTTTT
>.|TRBV2|TRBJ1-2|.
CASTGGSAYGYTF
TGTGCCAGCACTGGAGGCAGCGCTTATGGCTACACCTTC
>.|TRBV3-1|TRBJ2-2|few
CASSQGYGGELFF
TGTGCCAGCAGCCAAGGATACGGCGGGGAGCTGTTTTTT
>TRBD1|TRBV12-3/TRBV12-4|TRBJ1-3|.
CASSFYLSTGGGGNTIYF
TGTGCCAGCAGTTTCTACCTATCTACAGGGGGGGGTGGAAACACCATATATTTT
>TRBD2|TRBV18|TRBJ2-3|.
CASSPPASGRGDTQYF
TGTGCCAGCTCACCTCCGGCTAGCGGGAGAGGAGATACGCAGTATTTT
>TRBD1|TRBV29-1|TRBJ1-1|.
CSAKTGLAEAFF
TGCAGCGCAAAGACAGGGTTAGCTGAAGCTTTCTTT
>.|TRBV7-2|TRBJ2-1|.
CASSPGAGYNEQFF
TGTGCCAGCAGCCCCGGGGCGGGCTACAATGAGCAGTTCTTC
>.|TRBV5-1|TRBJ1-4|few
CASSPLTATNEKLFF
TGCGCCAGCAGCCCACTGACAGCAACTAATGAAAAACTGTTTTTT
>TRBD2|TRBV29-1|TRBJ2-1|.
CSVEGRTSGKLYEQFF
TGCAGCGTTGAAGGGAGGACTAGCGGGAAGTTGTATGAGCAGTTCTTC
>TRBD2|TRBV9|TRBJ2-1|.
CASSVGWAGGNEQFF
TGTGCCAGCAGCGTAGGTTGGGCGGGGGGCAATGAGCAGTTCTTC
>.|TRBV7-6|TRBJ2-7|.
CASSLGPGHSYEQYF
TGTGCCAGCAGCTTAGGACCGGGACACTCCTACGAGCAGTACTTC
>.|TRBV7-6|TRBJ2-1|.
CASSLALVPYNEQFF
TGTGCCAGCAGCTTAGCGTTGGTTCCCTACAATGAGCAGTTCTTC
>.|TRBV20-1|TRBJ2-3|.
CSAPLGSTDTQYF
TGCAGTGCCCCCCTCGGTAGCACAGATACGCAGTATTTT